The clone carrying this TCR beta chain has just a few counts. The data were obtained in a study of cytomegalovirus exposure and HLA in healthy donors. PCR primers comprised 60 Vbeta and 13 Jbeta primers. The method was immunoSEQ multiplex PCR; TCRdb's version includes in-frame clones alone and lacks a portion of them. The sample gives some 140,000 clones, approximately 61% of which show up once; about 1.5% is in the top ten. The CDR3 runs 14 residues. V was clipped by 3 bases and J by 5 bases, with 12 bases between them. The germline V gene has CDR1 PRHDT and CDR2 FYEKMQ (reference sequence). The source material was PBMCs. The chain is built from TRBV13 and TRBJ2-3; D is perhaps TRBD2 (6 bases). The clonotype comes from a human donor in good health. The CDR3 bases are TGTGCCAGCAGCTTCGGGAGTCGGGTAGATACGCAGTATTTT. The encoded protein is CASSFGSRVDTQYF.